This entry concerns a single T cell receptor beta chain. Its specificity is unknown. The germline CDR1 and CDR2 sequences are SGHAT and FQNNGV. This CDR3 region has 16 residues. V gave up 5 bases and J gave up 5 bases, with 22 bases separating them. Some clones are missing from TCRdb's copy, which holds only in-frame ones; the method was immunoSEQ multiplex PCR. The table shows about 20,000 clones, with around three quarters occurring only once. This entry comes from a study of vaccination effects on CD4 cells after COVID-19. Study findings and constraints: Marked clonal contraction of infection- and vaccine-induced clones was seen late after vaccination.

ViraFEST expansion of antigen-specific CD4+ T cells with viral peptide pools preceded sequencing. Scientists isolated CD4+ T cells after an approximately ten-day culture period ended. Recipients of the vaccine had no prior SARS-CoV-2 infection and negative nucleocapsid antibodies. The chain is built from TRBV11-2 and TRBJ2-7, with D unclear. This receptor was identified in a human donor who received a COVID-19 vaccine. This specimen was CD4+ T cells from PBMCs cultured with HCoV-NL63 spike peptides, taken before COVID-19 vaccination. The CDR3 DNA reads as TGTGCCAGCAGCCCCAGACCCGAGATAGGGTTTGACGAGCAGTACTTC. This codes for CASSPRPEIGFDEQYF.